This T cell receptor (beta chain) was sequenced in a study of vaccination effects on CD4 cells after COVID-19. The CDR3 has 16 residues. The germline gives CDR1 SGHTA, CDR2 FQGNSA. V lost 2 bases and J lost 5, with 15 bases in between. As to this clone: The antigen is unknown.

Sequencing followed a ViraFEST assay step that expanded antigen-specific CD4+ T cells with viral peptide pools. Researchers isolated CD4+ T cells once approximately eleven days of culture had elapsed. This individual contracted SARS-CoV-2 between March and December 2020, as verified by PCR. TCRdb's copy holds only in-frame clones and misses some; the assay was immunoSEQ multiplex PCR. This table has 20,000 to 30,000 clones, around 78% appearing once. This rearrangement joins TRBV7-2 to TRBJ2-2; D is possibly TRBD2 (7 bases). This TCR derives from a human donor who had a prior SARS-CoV-2 infection. Sequences were derived from CD4+ T cells from PBMCs cultured with HCoV-NL63 spike peptides, sampled before COVID-19 vaccination. The CDR3 region has the DNA TGTGCCAGCAGCTTAAAGGGGGGGAGCATAACCGGGGAGCTGTTTTTT. Protein: CASSLKGGSITGELFF.